The 30 T cell receptor beta chains below all came from one sample that was sequenced in a study of blood T cell repertoires in COVID-19. This table comes from immunoSEQ multiplex PCR, and its TCRdb copy is limited to in-frame clones, with some not included. Of about 170,000 clones in the sample, 70% to 90% were seen once. The specimen was peripheral blood. The receptors here all came from a man aged 50-59 years who had recovered from COVID-19.

The genes are TRBV24-1 and TRBJ1-5, with a weak D call TRBD1 (6 bases). The CDR3 is made up of 13 amino acids. Trimming left V 9 bases short and J 5 bases short, with 13 bases between. Germline lookup yields CDR1 KGHDR and CDR2 SFDVKD. This CDR3 is CATQGSGYQPQHF. The CDR3 DNA reads as TGTGCCACCCAGGGGTCTGGGTATCAGCCCCAGCATTTT.

This clone is a singleton in its sample. The chain employs TRBV9 and TRBJ2-5; TRBD1 matches 11 bases. The ends lost 4 bases at V and 5 bases at J; junction bases unmatched: 4. Germline CDR1 SGDLS, CDR2 YYNGEE. The CDR3 contains 14 residues. CDR3 coding DNA: TGTGCCAGCAGCAGGGGACAGGGGGAGGAGACCCAGTACTTC. Protein sequence: CASSRGQGEETQYF.

This clone showed up just once. The chain carries TRBV6-5 and TRBJ1-6; D gene ambiguous. V lost 0 bases, J lost 5 bases, and 8 bases lay in between. Germline CDR1 and CDR2: MNHEY and SVGAGI. CDR3 length equals 15 residues. The chain's CDR3 is CASSYSRQNNSPLHF. The DNA of the CDR3 is TGTGCCAGCAGTTACTCTCGCCAGAATAATTCACCCCTCCACTTT.

This chain joins TRBV6-2 or TRBV6-3 and TRBJ2-7; 11 nucleotides agree with TRBD2. Trimming cost V 4 bases and J 0 bases; bases outside gene matches: 5. Germline CDR1 is MNHEY and CDR2 is SVGEGT. This CDR3 comprises 16 residues. Here the CDR3 reads CASSFPLAGGSYEQYF. Here the CDR3 DNA reads TGTGCCAGCAGTTTCCCTCTAGCGGGAGGCTCCTACGAGCAGTACTTC.

The chain combines TRBV19 with TRBJ1-5; weak D call: TRBD1 (5 bases). This CDR3 is built from 13 residues. Germline V lookup: CDR1 LNHDA, CDR2 SQIVND (reference sequence). Trimming removed 4 bases from V and 8 bases from J, with 12 bases in between. The CDR3 is CASSTQGIEPQHF. In nucleotides, the CDR3 is TGTGCCAGTAGTACCCAGGGTATTGAGCCCCAGCATTTT.

The V and J genes are TRBV9 and TRBJ2-3; D might be TRBD2 (5 bases). The CDR3 is made up of 15 amino acids. V gave up 4 bases and J gave up 5 bases, with 17 bases separating them. Per the germline V gene, CDR1 is SGDLS and CDR2 is YYNGEE. The CDR3 spells CASSPQGLEGDTQYF. The DNA of the CDR3 is TGTGCCAGCAGCCCCCAAGGACTGGAAGGAGATACGCAGTATTTT.

This chain uses TRBV6-5 with TRBJ1-2, with a tentative D call TRBD1 (6 bases). The CDR3 sequence is 13 residues long. Looked up from germline, CDR1 is MNHEY and CDR2 is SVGAGI. V was trimmed by 2 bases and J by 3 bases, leaving 7 bases between them. This CDR3 is CASSYEGDYGYTF. In nucleotides, the CDR3 is TGTGCCAGCAGTTACGAGGGGGACTATGGCTACACCTTC.

V usage is TRBV6-5 and J usage is TRBJ1-1; no firm D call. With 8 bases removed from V and 1 base from J, the gap between germline ends came to 11 bases. CDR1 is MNHEY, CDR2 SVGAGI, per germline. CDR3 length: 13 residues. The CDR3 DNA is TGTGCCAGCCACTCACAGAGGAACACTGAAGCTTTCTTT. As protein: CASHSQRNTEAFF.

The CDR3 DNA follows: TGTGCCAGCTCACCATCGAACGGGAGCCCCTACGAGCAGTACTTC. It specifies CASSPSNGSPYEQYF. The V and J genes are TRBV18 and TRBJ2-7; maybe TRBD2 (6 bases). V lost 2 bases and J 2 bases, leaving 13 bases between the germline ends. This CDR3 is 15 amino acids long. Looked up from germline, CDR1 is KGHSH and CDR2 is LQKENI.

The chain uses TRBV4-3 and TRBJ2-7; 9 bases agree with TRBD2. J was trimmed by 3 bases and V by 0 bases; bases with no gene match: 6. Germline CDR1 reads LGHNA; CDR2 reads YSLEER. This CDR3 region has 16 residues. The CDR3 coding sequence is TGCGCCAGCAGCCAAGATACAGCGGGGGGAAGCTACGAGCAGTACTTC. Amino acids: CASSQDTAGGSYEQYF.

The J gene is TRBJ2-6, the V gene TRBV18; 8 bases match TRBD1. CDR1 is KGHSH and CDR2 is LQKENI in the germline V gene. There are 14 residues in the CDR3. V dropped 5 bases and J dropped 3; count of bases not matched to a gene: 0. The CDR3 nucleotides are TGTGCCAGCTCAACAGGGGGTGGGGCCAACGTCCTGACTTTC. Amino acid sequence: CASSTGGGANVLTF.

The V and J genes are TRBV25-1 and TRBJ2-3, with TRBD1 matching over 7 bases. After removal of 6 bases from V and 0 bases from J, the junction contained 6 bases not matched to a gene. CDR3 length: 15 amino acids. Germline V gives CDR1 MGHDK, CDR2 SYGVNS. CDR3 sequence: CASRGDRSSTDTQYF. The CDR3 DNA follows: TGTGCCAGCAGGGGGGACAGATCTAGCACAGATACGCAGTATTTT.

The chain recombines TRBV4-3 with TRBJ1-4; 9 nucleotides match TRBD1. The CDR3 is 16 amino acids. Germline lookup yields CDR1 LGHNA and CDR2 YSLEER. J gave up 8 bases and V 1 base, and 8 bases lay outside the gene matches. The CDR3 DNA sequence: TGCGCCAGCAGCCAAGCGGGACAGGGCCAAGGAGAAAAACTGTTTTTT. Encoded protein: CASSQAGQGQGEKLFF.

The chain joins TRBV7-3 to TRBJ2-7, with TRBD2 matching 11 bases. The CDR3 spans 15 residues. CDR1 and CDR2 (germline): SGHTA, FQGTGA. V dropped 4 bases and J dropped 3; count of bases not matched to a gene: 5. As DNA, the CDR3 is TGTGCCAGCAGCTCATCACTAGCGGGAGACTACGAGCAGTACTTC. Protein sequence: CASSSSLAGDYEQYF.

The rearrangement links TRBV7-2 to TRBJ1-5; D might be TRBD1 (6 bases). Trimming pared 5 bases from V and 15 bases from J, leaving 20 bases between. The germline CDR1 and CDR2 sequences are SGHTA and FQGNSA. The CDR3 extends over 13 amino acids. This chain's CDR3 is CASSLGPGASAHF. CDR3 DNA sequence: TGTGCCAGCAGCCTAGGGCCAGGGGCCTCAGCGCATTTT.

V usage is TRBV10-3 and J usage is TRBJ2-7, with TRBD1 matching 8 bases. The CDR3 runs to 12 residues. Germline trimming cut 8 bases from V and 2 bases from J; bases unmatched to any gene: 2. CDR1 and CDR2 (germline): ENHRY, SYGVKD. CDR3 sequence (DNA): TGTGCCATCCGGGACAGGACCTACGAGCAGTACTTC. This codes for CAIRDRTYEQYF.

The rearrangement links TRBV12-5 to TRBJ1-4; the D gene is possibly TRBD1 (6 bases). CDR3 length: 15 amino acids. The germline V gene has CDR1 LGHNT and CDR2 FRNRAP. Deletions cut 3 bases from V and 4 bases from J, with 12 bases between. CDR3: CASGLPGALNEKLFF. The DNA of the CDR3 is TGTGCTAGTGGTTTACCAGGGGCTCTTAATGAAAAACTGTTTTTT.

V is TRBV3-1 (or the pseudogene TRBV3-2) and J is TRBJ1-2; 7 bases line up with TRBD1. With 1 base clipped from V and 4 bases from J, the junction kept 3 bases outside the gene matches. This CDR3 is 14 amino acids long. The V gene's germline CDR1 is LGHDT and CDR2 YNNKEL (reference sequence). This CDR3 reads CASSQAGQIYGYTF. DNA of the CDR3: TGTGCCAGCAGCCAAGCGGGACAGATCTATGGCTACACCTTC.

The gene calls are TRBV5-4 and TRBJ1-1; no firm D call. V was trimmed by 1 base and J by 7 bases, leaving 8 bases between them. Germline loops: CDR1 SGHNT, CDR2 YYREEE (reference sequence). This CDR3 has 12 amino acids. The CDR3: CASSLLESEAFF. The CDR3 DNA reads TGTGCCAGCAGCTTGTTAGAGAGTGAAGCTTTCTTT.

V and J are TRBV28 and TRBJ1-6, with 8 bases fitting TRBD1. The CDR3 totals 14 residues. J gave up 8 bases and V 2 bases, and 2 bases lay outside the gene matches. The germline V gene has CDR1 MDHEN and CDR2 SYDVKM. CDR3 DNA sequence: TGTGCCAGCAGTTTAGGACAGGGAGATTCACCCCTCCACTTT. Translation: CASSLGQGDSPLHF. The full variable domain, with the rest looked up from reference TRBV28 and TRBJ1-6, is DVKVTQSSRYLVKRTGEKVFLECVQDMDHENMFWYRQDPGLGLRLIYFSYDVKMKEKGDIPEGYSVSREKKERFSLILESASTNQTSMYLCASSLGQGDSPLHFGNGTRLTVT.

Written as DNA, the CDR3 is TGTGCCAGCAATCGACAGGGTCTCACTGAAGCTTTCTTT. Residues: CASNRQGLTEAFF. The chain links TRBV2 to TRBJ1-1, with 7 bases fitting TRBD1. Looked up from germline, CDR1 is SNHLY and CDR2 is FYNNEI. V shed 7 bases, J shed 4 bases, and the junction held 6 bases outside the gene matches. CDR3 length: 13 amino acids.

This chain connects TRBV9 to TRBJ2-1, with 7 positions matching TRBD2. V was clipped by 0 bases and J by 6 bases; unmatched bases: 9. The CDR3 contains 16 residues. Germline assignment: CDR1 SGDLS and CDR2 YYNGEE. CDR3 bases: TGTGCCAGCAGCGTAGGAGCGGGGCTGGGAGGCAATGAGCAGTTCTTC. Translation: CASSVGAGLGGNEQFF.

The chain recombines TRBV30 with TRBJ2-3; 9 bases are shared with TRBD1. Unmatched junction bases numbered 4, after V lost 5 bases and J lost 10 bases. The V gene's germline CDR1 is GTSNPN and CDR2 SVGIG (reference sequence). This CDR3 spans 11 amino acids. This chain's CDR3 is CAWGTGNAQYF. DNA for the CDR3: TGTGCCTGGGGGACAGGGAACGCGCAGTATTTT.

The chain recombines TRBV28 with TRBJ2-4; TRBD2 might be the D (7 bases). There are 18 residues in the CDR3. Germline CDR1 and CDR2: MDHEN and SYDVKM. The V end was cut by 5 bases, the J end by 0 bases, with 20 bases between. The CDR3 loop is CASSPNMGGGLAKNIQYF. The CDR3 DNA reads as TGTGCCAGCAGTCCGAACATGGGGGGGGGCTTAGCCAAAAACATTCAGTACTTC.

CDR3 in amino acids: CASSTFRESEQYF. The CDR3 DNA reads TGTGCCAGCAGTACCTTTCGGGAGTCCGAGCAGTACTTC. The chain carries TRBV6-2 or TRBV6-3 and TRBJ2-7; D may be TRBD2 (6 bases). The CDR3 loop spans 13 amino acids. Trimming pared 5 bases from V and 6 bases from J, leaving 14 bases between. CDR1 and CDR2 (germline): MNHEY, SVGEGT.

The chain couples TRBV5-1 to TRBJ2-7, with a possible D match to TRBD1 (5 bases). Deletions cut 6 bases from V and 2 bases from J, with 12 bases between. CDR1 and CDR2 (germline): SGHRS, YFSETQ. This CDR3 contains 13 residues. CDR3 nucleotides: TGCGCCAGCAACCCAGGGTCGACCTACGAGCAGTACTTC. It codes for CASNPGSTYEQYF.

The chain combines TRBV7-2 with TRBJ1-2; the match to TRBD1 covers 8 bases. The CDR3 consists of 17 residues. The junction had 14 bases not matched to a gene; V was cut back by 1 base and J by 7 bases. Germline V gene lookup returns CDR1 SGHTA and CDR2 FQGNSA. CDR3 loop: CASSLGSLGQGVSGYTF. In DNA form, the CDR3 reads TGTGCCAGCAGCTTAGGAAGTCTCGGACAGGGAGTCTCTGGCTACACCTTC.

By proportion, this clone is medium-sized. This chain connects TRBV6-4 to TRBJ2-2; D ambiguous. The CDR3 consists of 13 residues. In germline, CDR1 is MRHNA, CDR2 SNTAGT. Trimming took 4 bases from V and 4 from J, leaving 7 bases between them. CDR3 in amino acids: CASSVESTGELFF. The CDR3 DNA reads TGTGCCAGCAGTGTGGAGTCCACCGGGGAGCTGTTTTTT.

The chain recombines TRBV3-1 (or the pseudogene TRBV3-2) with TRBJ2-7, with 10 bases that match TRBD1. The V segment lost 0 bases and the J segment 6 bases; nucleotides outside the gene matches: 5. The CDR3 loop spans 15 amino acids. Germline V gene lookup returns CDR1 LGHDT and CDR2 YNNKEL (reference sequence). The CDR3, as DNA: TGTGCCAGCAGCCAAGATAAGGGACAGGGGTCCGAGCAGTACTTC. It specifies CASSQDKGQGSEQYF.

The rearrangement uses TRBV7-2 and TRBJ2-3; tentatively, D is TRBD2 (5 bases). V lost 1 base and J 4 bases, leaving 12 bases between the germline ends. The CDR3 sequence is 15 residues long. Germline values: CDR1 SGHTA, CDR2 FQGNSA. CDR3 loop: CASSLVARGSDTQYF. CDR3 nucleotide sequence: TGTGCCAGCAGCTTAGTCGCCCGAGGGTCAGATACGCAGTATTTT.